Listed below are T cell receptor beta chains from one sample, sequenced in a study of regulatory T cells in long-lasting Graves disease. TCRdb fed the multiplex PCR reads into MiXCR, producing one record per CDR3 protein. The table shows approximately 470,000 distinct CDR3 sequences, with around 20% occurring only once. Source: peripheral blood mononuclear cells (PBMCs), taken when the disease was refractory, from a patient treated with antithyroid drugs. Receptor source: a female donor with Graves disease. The CDR3 runs from the conserved cysteine through the conserved F or W. Fields, in order: J gene, D gene, clone size, V gene, CDR3 DNA, CDR3 protein. D genes are given only for firm matches. Not every row has a clone size; where given, it reads once, few, many or a size class.

j_call: TRBJ2-1; d_call: TRBD2; clone_size: .; v_call: TRBV27; cdr3_nt: TGTGCCAGCAGGCGGGAGGCCTACAATGAGCAGTTCTTC; cdr3_aa: CASRREAYNEQFF
j_call: TRBJ2-1; d_call: .; clone_size: .; v_call: TRBV20-1; cdr3_nt: TGCAGTGCTAGAGATTGGGGACGGAGCTCCTACAATGAGCAGTTCTTC; cdr3_aa: CSARDWGRSSYNEQFF
j_call: TRBJ1-2; d_call: .; clone_size: many; v_call: TRBV5-1; cdr3_nt: TGCGCCAGCGCCCGGGGGGTCAACTATGGCTACACCTTC; cdr3_aa: CASARGVNYGYTF
j_call: TRBJ2-7; d_call: TRBD1; clone_size: many; v_call: TRBV11-2; cdr3_nt: TGTGCCAGCAGCCCAGGACAGGGGTGGTACGAGCAGTACTTC; cdr3_aa: CASSPGQGWYEQYF
j_call: TRBJ2-7; d_call: .; clone_size: many; v_call: TRBV28; cdr3_nt: TGTGCCAGCAGGGGGGGCCGGAGCTACGAGCAGTACTTC; cdr3_aa: CASRGGRSYEQYF
j_call: TRBJ1-2; d_call: .; clone_size: .; v_call: TRBV5-8; cdr3_nt: TGTGCCAGCAGTTTCAACAGGGTCGACTATGGCTACACCTTC; cdr3_aa: CASSFNRVDYGYTF
j_call: TRBJ1-1; d_call: .; clone_size: .; v_call: TRBV20-1; cdr3_nt: TGCAGTGCTAGGCGTCCAAACATGAACACTGAAGCTTTCTTT; cdr3_aa: CSARRPNMNTEAFF
j_call: TRBJ2-7; d_call: TRBD2; clone_size: .; v_call: TRBV20-1; cdr3_nt: TGCGGAACATGGACTAGCGGGGAGAACGAGCAGTACTTC; cdr3_aa: CGTWTSGENEQYF
j_call: TRBJ2-5; d_call: .; clone_size: many; v_call: TRBV29-1; cdr3_nt: TGCAGCGTTGAAGGGTTGCAGGCTCTTTACCAAGAGACCCAGTACTTC; cdr3_aa: CSVEGLQALYQETQYF
j_call: TRBJ1-2; d_call: TRBD1; clone_size: many; v_call: TRBV7-9; cdr3_nt: TGTGCCAGCAGCTTAGAAGGACAGGTTTCCTATGGCTACACCTTC; cdr3_aa: CASSLEGQVSYGYTF
j_call: TRBJ1-1; d_call: .; clone_size: many; v_call: TRBV27; cdr3_nt: TGTGCCAGCAGTTCCTATCTGGGTCAGAACACTGAAGCTTTCTTT; cdr3_aa: CASSSYLGQNTEAFF
j_call: TRBJ2-6; d_call: .; clone_size: .; v_call: TRBV6-1; cdr3_nt: TGTGCCAGCAGCGGACCGTCTGGGGCCAACGTCCTGACTTTC; cdr3_aa: CASSGPSGANVLTF
j_call: TRBJ2-3; d_call: .; clone_size: .; v_call: TRBV28; cdr3_nt: TGTGCCAGCAGTTTAGGGGCAACCCGCACAGATACGCAGTATTTT; cdr3_aa: CASSLGATRTDTQYF
j_call: TRBJ2-4; d_call: .; clone_size: .; v_call: TRBV30; cdr3_nt: TGTGCCTGGAGTGTAATAGGGGGGTTTGGGGCCAAAAACATTCAGTACTTC; cdr3_aa: CAWSVIGGFGAKNIQYF
j_call: TRBJ1-4; d_call: TRBD1; clone_size: many; v_call: TRBV2; cdr3_nt: TGTGCCAGCGGTGACAGGGCTGGTGAAAAACTGTTTTTT; cdr3_aa: CASGDRAGEKLFF
j_call: TRBJ2-2; d_call: .; clone_size: .; v_call: TRBV19; cdr3_nt: TGTGCCAGTGACGGATTAGCGAAACCCGGGGAGCTGTTTTTT; cdr3_aa: CASDGLAKPGELFF
j_call: TRBJ2-7; d_call: .; clone_size: .; v_call: TRBV27; cdr3_nt: TGTGCCAGCAGTTGGCGGGACGGGGCCTACGAGCAGTACTTC; cdr3_aa: CASSWRDGAYEQYF
j_call: TRBJ1-6; d_call: .; clone_size: many; v_call: TRBV27; cdr3_nt: TGTGCCAGCAGTCTCCTGAGCTCCTATAATTCACCCCTCCACTTT; cdr3_aa: CASSLLSSYNSPLHF
j_call: TRBJ1-2; d_call: TRBD1; clone_size: many; v_call: TRBV27; cdr3_nt: TGTGCCAGCAGTCCACAGACAGGGGGGTACTATGGCTACACCTTC; cdr3_aa: CASSPQTGGYYGYTF
j_call: TRBJ2-7; d_call: TRBD1; clone_size: few; v_call: TRBV5-1; cdr3_nt: TGCGCCAGCAGCCCTTACAGGGGTTCCAGTTACGAGCAGTACTTC; cdr3_aa: CASSPYRGSSYEQYF
j_call: TRBJ1-3; d_call: .; clone_size: .; v_call: TRBV7-2; cdr3_nt: TGTGCCAGCAGCGGATGGGCACGCTCTGGAAACACCATATATTTT; cdr3_aa: CASSGWARSGNTIYF
j_call: TRBJ2-5; d_call: .; clone_size: .; v_call: TRBV9; cdr3_nt: TGTGCCAGCAGCTCCCCGGGCGGGACCCAGTACTTC; cdr3_aa: CASSSPGGTQYF
j_call: TRBJ2-2; d_call: .; clone_size: many; v_call: TRBV6-5; cdr3_nt: TGTGCCAGCAGATACTTCGCGAACACCGGGGAGCTGTTTTTT; cdr3_aa: CASRYFANTGELFF
j_call: TRBJ1-3; d_call: .; clone_size: .; v_call: TRBV11-2; cdr3_nt: TGTGCCAGCAGCTTATTCGGACAGAGTGGAAACACCATATATTTT; cdr3_aa: CASSLFGQSGNTIYF
j_call: TRBJ1-1; d_call: .; clone_size: .; v_call: TRBV5-1; cdr3_nt: TGCGCCAGCAGCTTGATTAGGATGAACACTGAAGCTTTCTTT; cdr3_aa: CASSLIRMNTEAFF
j_call: TRBJ2-1; d_call: .; clone_size: .; v_call: TRBV3-1; cdr3_nt: TGTGCCAGCAGCCAAGGGCCTAGCGTTCGGTATGAGCAGTTCTTC; cdr3_aa: CASSQGPSVRYEQFF
j_call: TRBJ2-7; d_call: .; clone_size: many; v_call: TRBV6-2/TRBV6-3; cdr3_nt: TGTGCCAGCAGTTACTCGAACAGATTTTACGAGCAGTACTTC; cdr3_aa: CASSYSNRFYEQYF
j_call: TRBJ2-7; d_call: .; clone_size: many; v_call: TRBV3-1; cdr3_nt: TGTGCCAGCAGCCAAGTCAACTCCTACGAGCAGTACTTC; cdr3_aa: CASSQVNSYEQYF
j_call: TRBJ1-3; d_call: .; clone_size: .; v_call: TRBV7-6; cdr3_nt: TGTGCCAGCAGCCGTGTAAATGGAAACACCATATATTTT; cdr3_aa: CASSRVNGNTIYF
j_call: TRBJ1-6; d_call: .; clone_size: many; v_call: TRBV28; cdr3_nt: TGTGCCAGCAGTTTGCCGAGGACAGCAAATAATTCACCCCTCCACTTT; cdr3_aa: CASSLPRTANNSPLHF
j_call: TRBJ2-7; d_call: TRBD2; clone_size: few; v_call: TRBV5-4; cdr3_nt: TGTGCCAGCAGCTCAGCGGGAGAACCCTCCTACGAGCAGTACTTC; cdr3_aa: CASSSAGEPSYEQYF
j_call: TRBJ2-2; d_call: TRBD2; clone_size: few; v_call: TRBV19; cdr3_nt: TGTGCCAGTAGTATAGAGGCGGGAGGCACCGGGGAGCTGTTTTTT; cdr3_aa: CASSIEAGGTGELFF
j_call: TRBJ2-7; d_call: .; clone_size: .; v_call: TRBV19; cdr3_nt: TGTGCCAGTAGTATAGCCTTGGTCTCCTACGAGCAGTACTTC; cdr3_aa: CASSIALVSYEQYF
j_call: TRBJ2-3; d_call: TRBD2; clone_size: few; v_call: TRBV6-5; cdr3_nt: TGTGCCAGCAGTTACCTAGCGGGAGGTGGTGATACGCAGTATTTT; cdr3_aa: CASSYLAGGGDTQYF
j_call: TRBJ2-6; d_call: TRBD2; clone_size: many; v_call: TRBV5-1; cdr3_nt: TGCGCCAGCAGCCCGGGACTAGCGGGATCGAGGTCTGGGGCCAACGTCCTGACTTTC; cdr3_aa: CASSPGLAGSRSGANVLTF
j_call: TRBJ2-2; d_call: TRBD1; clone_size: many; v_call: TRBV10-3; cdr3_nt: TGTGCCATCCTAGGGACAGGGAATCCCGGGGAGCTGTTTTTT; cdr3_aa: CAILGTGNPGELFF
j_call: TRBJ1-1; d_call: .; clone_size: few; v_call: TRBV19; cdr3_nt: TGTGCCAGTAGTATATGGGGGTTCACACAGAACACTGAAGCTTTCTTT; cdr3_aa: CASSIWGFTQNTEAFF
j_call: TRBJ1-3; d_call: .; clone_size: .; v_call: TRBV7-8; cdr3_nt: TGTGCCAGCAGCTCCGGACCCGGAGACACCATATATTTT; cdr3_aa: CASSSGPGDTIYF
j_call: TRBJ2-5; d_call: .; clone_size: many; v_call: TRBV5-5; cdr3_nt: TGTGCCAGCAGATCAAGATCCGGGAGCGCGGAGACCCAGTACTTC; cdr3_aa: CASRSRSGSAETQYF
j_call: TRBJ2-2; d_call: .; clone_size: few; v_call: TRBV29-1; cdr3_nt: TGCAGCGTTGATGCCGGGATCGGGGAGCTGTTTTTT; cdr3_aa: CSVDAGIGELFF
j_call: TRBJ2-5; d_call: .; clone_size: many; v_call: TRBV7-8; cdr3_nt: TGTGCCAGCAGCTTACCACTAGTTGAGGAGACCCAGTACTTC; cdr3_aa: CASSLPLVEETQYF
j_call: TRBJ2-1; d_call: .; clone_size: .; v_call: TRBV25-1; cdr3_nt: TGTGCCAGCAGCTTAGGGGAGCAACTGGAGCAGTTCTTC; cdr3_aa: CASSLGEQLEQFF
j_call: TRBJ2-1; d_call: TRBD2; clone_size: .; v_call: TRBV4-1; cdr3_nt: TGCGCCAGCAGCCAAGATTTGGGACTAGCGGGTGAGCAGTTCTTC; cdr3_aa: CASSQDLGLAGEQFF
j_call: TRBJ1-5; d_call: .; clone_size: many; v_call: TRBV20-1; cdr3_nt: TGCAGTGCTGGGGACAGCAATCAGCCCCAGCATTTT; cdr3_aa: CSAGDSNQPQHF
j_call: TRBJ1-5; d_call: .; clone_size: many; v_call: TRBV19; cdr3_nt: TGTGCCAGTAGTATCGGCAATCAGCCCCAGCATTTT; cdr3_aa: CASSIGNQPQHF
j_call: TRBJ1-1; d_call: .; clone_size: many; v_call: TRBV28; cdr3_nt: TGTGCCAGCAGTTATAGGACACCGGCAGGCACTGAAGCTTTCTTT; cdr3_aa: CASSYRTPAGTEAFF
j_call: TRBJ2-3; d_call: .; clone_size: .; v_call: TRBV7-2; cdr3_nt: TGTGCCAGCAGCTTAGGGCAGGTCACAGATACGCAGTATTTT; cdr3_aa: CASSLGQVTDTQYF
j_call: TRBJ1-5; d_call: .; clone_size: many; v_call: TRBV27; cdr3_nt: TGTGCCAGCAGTTTCTCCGCAAGCGGGTATCAGCCCCAGCATTTT; cdr3_aa: CASSFSASGYQPQHF
j_call: TRBJ2-7; d_call: TRBD2; clone_size: few; v_call: TRBV7-2; cdr3_nt: TGTGCCAGCAGCGGCTATCTAGCGGGCCCCTACGAGCAGTACTTC; cdr3_aa: CASSGYLAGPYEQYF
j_call: TRBJ1-1; d_call: .; clone_size: many; v_call: TRBV19; cdr3_nt: TGTGCCAGTAGCCGCTCTCGGGTGAACACTGAAGCTTTCTTT; cdr3_aa: CASSRSRVNTEAFF
j_call: TRBJ2-7; d_call: .; clone_size: many; v_call: TRBV6-1; cdr3_nt: TGTGCCAGCAGGAGGAGTCTCTCGGCCGGGAACTACGAGCAGTACTTC; cdr3_aa: CASRRSLSAGNYEQYF
j_call: TRBJ2-1; d_call: .; clone_size: .; v_call: TRBV12-3/TRBV12-4; cdr3_nt: TGTGCCAGCTCCTTACCTAAAGGGGGGCTATACAATGAGCAGTTCTTC; cdr3_aa: CASSLPKGGLYNEQFF
j_call: TRBJ2-5; d_call: TRBD1; clone_size: many; v_call: TRBV6-5; cdr3_nt: TGTGCCAGCAGTTACTGGGGGCGACAGGGGTGGCAAGAGACCCAGTACTTC; cdr3_aa: CASSYWGRQGWQETQYF
j_call: TRBJ1-5; d_call: .; clone_size: many; v_call: TRBV29-1; cdr3_nt: TGCAGCGTTGACCGGGCCGGGCAGCCCCAGCATTTT; cdr3_aa: CSVDRAGQPQHF
j_call: TRBJ2-4; d_call: TRBD2; clone_size: .; v_call: TRBV4-3; cdr3_nt: TGCGCCAGCAGCCAGCGGACGGGGGGAGCCAAAAACATTCAGTACTTC; cdr3_aa: CASSQRTGGAKNIQYF
j_call: TRBJ1-6; d_call: TRBD1; clone_size: .; v_call: TRBV30; cdr3_nt: TGTGCCTGGACCTACAATACAGGGGGCGAATCACCCCTCCACTTT; cdr3_aa: CAWTYNTGGESPLHF
j_call: TRBJ2-7; d_call: .; clone_size: .; v_call: TRBV6-1; cdr3_nt: TGTGCCAGCAACAACCCCGACTACGAGCAGTACTTC; cdr3_aa: CASNNPDYEQYF